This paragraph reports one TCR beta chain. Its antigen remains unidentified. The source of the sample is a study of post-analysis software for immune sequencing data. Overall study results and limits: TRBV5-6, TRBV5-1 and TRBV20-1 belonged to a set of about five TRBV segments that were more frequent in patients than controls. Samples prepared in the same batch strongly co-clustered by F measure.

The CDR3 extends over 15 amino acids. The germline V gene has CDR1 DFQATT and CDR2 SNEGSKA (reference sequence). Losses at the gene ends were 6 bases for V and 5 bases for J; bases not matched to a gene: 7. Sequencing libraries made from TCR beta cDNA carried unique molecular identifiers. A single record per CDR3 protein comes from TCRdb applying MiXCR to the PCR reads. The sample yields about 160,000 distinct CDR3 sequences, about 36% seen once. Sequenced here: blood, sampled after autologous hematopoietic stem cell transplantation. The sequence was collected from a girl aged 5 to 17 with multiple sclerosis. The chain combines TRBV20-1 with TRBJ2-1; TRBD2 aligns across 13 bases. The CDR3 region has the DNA TGCAGTGCAACCTCCGGGACTAGCGGGGACAATGAGCAGTTCTTC. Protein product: CSATSGTSGDNEQFF.